Following are 13 T cell receptor beta chains from one sample sequenced in a study of Tregs in tolerant kidney transplant recipients. Here immunoSEQ multiplex PCR was the method, and the copy in TCRdb shows in-frame clones only, minus some. The sample gives about 52,000 clones, about 90% of which show up once; nearly 15% is in the top ten. Related graft donors supplied nonmyeloablative bone marrow transplants, and mixed chimerism was transient. The sample consisted of CD8+ T cells from blood (PBMCs), taken 24 months after the transplant. The receptors were sampled from a human patient who received a combined kidney and bone marrow transplant. T cells may partly derive from the graft donor.

V gene TRBV6-1 combines with J gene TRBJ2-7; D is undetermined. The CDR3 has 14 residues. Germline V gene sequence: CDR1 MNHNS, CDR2 SASEGT. V was pared by 2 bases and J by 3 bases, with 11 bases between. CDR3 in DNA: TGTGCCAGCAGTGAATATTCGGTCCTCTACGAGCAGTACTTC. Its translation: CASSEYSVLYEQYF.

The genes are TRBV11-2 and TRBJ2-7, with 13 bases that match TRBD2. Germline trimming cut 5 bases from V and 4 bases from J; bases unmatched to any gene: 14. Germline CDR1 is SGHAT and CDR2 is FQNNGV. The CDR3 length is 18 residues. The CDR3 bases are TGTGCCAGCAGCCTAGCCGGACTAGCGGGAGAAGGAGGGTACGAGCAGTACTTC. Translating gives CASSLAGLAGEGGYEQYF.

The chain recombines TRBV19 with TRBJ1-1, with TRBD1 as a possible D gene (6 bases). Between the trimmed V and J ends, which lost 3 bases and 0 bases, there was a span of 11 bases. Germline lookup yields CDR1 LNHDA and CDR2 SQIVND (reference sequence). The CDR3 has 15 amino acids. The chain's CDR3 is CASSMAGTLNTEAFF. CDR3 nucleotides: TGTGCCAGTAGTATGGCCGGGACACTGAACACTGAAGCTTTCTTT.

This chain links TRBV7-2 with TRBJ2-7; 8 nucleotides match TRBD2. This CDR3 region has 15 residues. The V gene end was trimmed by 7 bases and the J gene end by 5 bases; junction bases not matched to a gene: 13. Germline V gene data show CDR1 as SGHTA and CDR2 as FQGNSA. This chain's CDR3 is CASTHAGGGNNEQYF. The CDR3 bases are TGTGCCAGCACCCATGCCGGGGGGGGAAATAACGAGCAGTACTTC.

This clone was detected a few times. The chain couples TRBV2 to TRBJ1-4; 9 nucleotides align to TRBD1. The CDR3 covers 13 residues. V dropped 6 bases and J dropped 8; count of bases not matched to a gene: 4. Germline assignment: CDR1 SNHLY and CDR2 FYNNEI. The CDR3 DNA reads TGTGCCAGCAGCGATGGACAGGGGGAAAAACTGTTTTTT. It encodes CASSDGQGEKLFF.

The chain joins TRBV9 to TRBJ2-3; 10 bases are a match to TRBD2. With V trimmed by 3 bases and J by 1 base, 2 bases remained unmatched. The germline gives CDR1 SGDLS, CDR2 YYNGEE. CDR3 length: 15 residues. The CDR3 DNA reads as TGTGCCAGCAGCGGAGCGGGGGGGCGCACAGATACGCAGTATTTT. It is translated as CASSGAGGRTDTQYF.

V gene TRBV14 combines with J gene TRBJ2-1, with 12 bases lining up with TRBD2. CDR1 SGHDN and CDR2 FVKESK come from the germline V gene. J lost 9 bases, V lost 2 bases, and 8 bases had no gene match. The CDR3 is 16 residues long. The CDR3 region is CASSQSWATSGGEQFF. CDR3 nucleotide sequence: TGTGCCAGCAGCCAAAGTTGGGCGACTAGCGGGGGTGAGCAGTTCTTC.

The CDR3: CASSVGDSYQPQHF. The CDR3 DNA reads TGTGCCAGCAGCGTAGGTGACAGCTATCAGCCCCAGCATTTT. The V call is TRBV9, the J call TRBJ1-5, with D perhaps TRBD1 (5 bases). The CDR3 is 14 amino acids. Germline values: CDR1 SGDLS, CDR2 YYNGEE. Trimming pared 0 bases from V and 5 bases from J, leaving 9 bases between.

A word on this clone: Distinct nucleotide sequences in the sample also encode this CDR3. The CDR3 DNA reads TGTGCCAGTAGGGTGGAGGGAGGTAATTCACCCCTCCACTTT. Protein product: CASRVEGGNSPLHF. The rearrangement uses TRBV19 and TRBJ1-6; unclear D gene. This CDR3 comprises 14 residues. The germline V gene encodes CDR1 LNHDA and CDR2 SQIVND (reference sequence). Trimming took off 6 bases at V and 6 bases at J, with 12 bases between the two ends.

This chain links TRBV5-1 with TRBJ1-2; no clear D. The germline CDR1 and CDR2 sequences are SGHRS and YFSETQ. The CDR3 contains 12 residues. V was cut by 4 bases and J by 6 bases, with 10 bases left in between. The CDR3 coding sequence is TGCGCCAGCAGCCCGGGGAGGGATGGCTACACCTTC. Residues: CASSPGRDGYTF. Full variable domain (missing parts from reference TRBV5-1 and TRBJ1-2): KAGVTQTPRYLIKTRGQQVTLSCSPISGHRSVSWYQQTPGQGLQFLFEYFSETQRNKGNFPGRFSGRQFSNSRSEMNVSTLELGDSALYLCASSPGRDGYTFGSGTRLTVV.

About this clone itself: Within the sample, other DNA sequences also encode this same CDR3. V gene TRBV7-2 combines with J gene TRBJ2-1; 9 bases map to TRBD2. This CDR3 is built from 15 residues. Looked up from germline, CDR1 is SGHTA and CDR2 is FQGNSA. J was trimmed by 2 bases and V by 5 bases; bases with no gene match: 4. The CDR3 spells CASSPTSGPYNEQFF. The DNA of the CDR3 is TGTGCCAGCAGCCCAACTAGCGGGCCCTACAATGAGCAGTTCTTC.

The chain couples TRBV19 to TRBJ2-1; no clear D gene. The germline V and J ends were trimmed by 5 bases and 8 bases, with 7 bases remaining between them. The CDR3 is 11 residues long. Germline loops: CDR1 LNHDA, CDR2 SQIVND (reference sequence). The CDR3 bases are TGTGCCAGTAGTGTGTCCGATGAGCAGTTCTTC. It specifies CASSVSDEQFF.

The chain couples TRBV7-7 to TRBJ2-2; tentative D call: TRBD2 (5 bases). In germline, CDR1 is SSHAT, CDR2 FNYEAQ (reference sequence). Trimming stripped 5 bases from V and 3 bases from J, with 10 bases between. This CDR3 spans 14 amino acids. In DNA form, the CDR3 reads TGTGCCAGCAGCGCGGGTCCTGACACCGGGGAGCTGTTTTTT. It specifies CASSAGPDTGELFF. Filled out from reference TRBV7-7 and TRBJ2-2, the complete variable domain reads GAGVSQSPRYKVTKRGQDVTLRCDPISSHATLYWYQQALGQGPEFLTYFNYEAQPDKSGLPSDRFSAERPEGSISTLTIQRTEQRDSAMYRCASSAGPDTGELFFGEGSRLTVL.